This T cell receptor beta chain was identified during a study of blood T cell repertoires in COVID-19. Turning to the study itself: The analysed material was cDNA or gDNA that came from T cells, B-cell-depleted T cells, or PBMCs.

Germline V gene data show CDR1 as KGHSH and CDR2 as LQKENI. The CDR3 covers 18 residues. V gave up 2 bases and J gave up 3 bases, with 20 bases separating them. The data were produced by immunoSEQ multiplex PCR, yet TCRdb's version contains in-frame clones alone and is incomplete. The repertoire has over 90,000 clones, approximately 89% of them found once; the top ten carry under 20%. The sequence was collected from a woman older than 75 in a cohort sampled during active COVID-19. V usage is TRBV18 and J usage is TRBJ2-1, with a possible D match to TRBD2 (6 bases). Specimen: peripheral blood. CDR3 sequence: CASSPVADRVGGYNEQFF. The CDR3 bases are TGTGCCAGCTCACCAGTAGCCGACCGGGTGGGGGGCTACAATGAGCAGTTCTTC.